These 4 T cell receptor beta chains came from one sample sequenced in a study of CD8 T cells in ankylosing spondylitis. TCRdb fed the 5' RACE reads into MiXCR, producing one record per CDR3 protein. The table includes approximately 250,000 distinct CDR3 sequences, 20% to 30% detected once. The sample taken for sequencing was blood, either unsorted or a sorted T cell fraction (not recorded which). These receptors were collected from a male donor with ankylosing spondylitis or in good health (not recorded which).

The sample holds many counts of this clonotype. For the CDR3, the DNA is TGTGCCAGCAGCCAAGGTGGGGGGGGTTCTCAGCCCCAGCATTTT. It yields the protein CASSQGGGGSQPQHF. The chain is built from TRBV3-1 and TRBJ1-5; D perhaps matches TRBD1 (5 bases). V lost 1 base to trimming and J lost 6 bases, with 13 bases between them. The CDR3 loop spans 15 amino acids. The germline CDR1 and CDR2 sequences are LGHDT and YNNKEL (reference sequence).

This clonotype was seen a few times. The chain carries TRBV20-1 and TRBJ2-2, with D unclear. This CDR3 is built from 17 residues. Trimming removed 0 bases from V and 0 bases from J, with 14 bases in between. The germline V gene has CDR1 DFQATT and CDR2 SNEGSKA (reference sequence). DNA of the CDR3: TGCAGTGCTAGAGATCTGCGAGGCAGGCCGAACACCGGGGAGCTGTTTTTT. Its protein is CSARDLRGRPNTGELFF.

This clonotype was detected many times. CDR3 coding DNA: TGTGCCAGCAGCCAAGGTAGTGGCGGGCTACGATACAATGAGCAGTTCTTC. Its translation: CASSQGSGGLRYNEQFF. This sequence joins TRBV3-1 and TRBJ2-1, with TRBD2 as a possible D gene (5 bases). Germline V CDR1 and CDR2: LGHDT, YNNKEL (reference sequence). CDR3 length equals 17 residues. Trimming shortened V by 1 base and J by 4 bases, and 17 bases separated the two germline ends.

This clonotype has at least ten counts. The chain recombines TRBV20-1 with TRBJ2-3, with 10 bases that match TRBD2. This CDR3 is 14 amino acids long. V shed 2 bases, J shed 6 bases, and the junction held 5 bases outside the gene matches. Germline CDR1 and CDR2: DFQATT and SNEGSKA (reference sequence). CDR3 DNA: TGCAGTGCTAGATCTAGCGGGGGTAGGGATACGCAGTATTTT. Amino acid sequence: CSARSSGGRDTQYF.